This T cell receptor (beta chain) was profiled in a study of kidney transplant recipient with SARS-CoV-2 infection. In this sample, this clonotype turned up many times. Its ends do not fully match the called genes, so a read error is possible. MiXCR, run by TCRdb on the reads, gives a single entry per CDR3 protein. The sample shows approximately 240,000 distinct CDR3 sequences, around 28% of them seen only once. The CDR3 runs 15 residues. The germline V gene encodes CDR1 MNHEY and CDR2 SVGEGT. This rearrangement joins TRBV6-2 or TRBV6-3 to TRBJ2-1, with 10 nucleotides matching TRBD2. Sequenced material: a blood sample, taken at baseline and on day 111 from a kidney transplant recipient. This TCR derives from a male patient aged 25-45 years who had COVID-19 and was a kidney transplant recipient. Certain T cells may be donor cells from the graft. CDR3 region: CASSLSGGGYNEQFF. The CDR3 region has the DNA TGTGCTAGCAGCTTAAGCGGGGGGGGATACAATGAGCAGTTCTTC.